The 6 T cell receptor beta chains below all came from one sample that was sequenced in a study of post-analysis software for immune sequencing data. General study results and limits: Patients had higher frequencies than controls of about five TRBV segments, including TRBV5-6, TRBV5-1 and TRBV20-1.

Researchers reported that TCR beta cDNA libraries carried unique molecular identifiers. TCRdb analysed the PCR reads with MiXCR anew, one entry per CDR3 protein. Among 650,000 to 900,000 distinct CDR3 sequences listed, around 46% were seen once. Which antigens these TCRs recognize remains unknown. The sample consisted of blood. The receptors shown here come from a girl under 18 with multiple sclerosis.

The gene calls are TRBV7-9 and TRBJ2-1; D gene uncertain. V lost 5 bases to trimming and J lost 5 bases, with 13 bases between them. The CDR3 consists of 14 residues. CDR1 and CDR2 (germline): SEHNR, FQNEAQ (reference sequence). CDR3 coding DNA: TGTGCCAGCAGCACCGGCTGGGGTAACAATGAGCAGTTCTTC. Its translation: CASSTGWGNNEQFF.

This clonotype appeared a few times. V is TRBV6-2 or TRBV6-3 and J is TRBJ2-5; weak D call: TRBD1 (5 bases). The end of the DNA is better explained by TRBJ2-7, so the J call may be wrong. This CDR3 has 13 residues. CDR1 and CDR2 from the germline V gene are MNHEY and SVGEGT. CDR3 in amino acids: CASSTDSTYEQYF. Written as DNA, the CDR3 is TGTGCCAGCAGTACCGACAGTACCTACGAGCAGTACTTC.

J is TRBJ1-2 and V is TRBV12-3 or TRBV12-4; D might be TRBD1 (5 bases). This CDR3 spans 14 amino acids. Trimming left V 4 bases short and J 4 bases short, with 13 bases between. The CDR3 DNA sequence: TGTGCCAGCAGTTCCCCGGGACGTAGCTATGGCTACACCTTC. Protein sequence: CASSSPGRSYGYTF.

The chain links TRBV6-1 to TRBJ1-4, with D tentatively TRBD1 (5 bases). The germline V gene encodes CDR1 MNHNS and CDR2 SASEGT. There are 14 residues in the CDR3. V gave up 3 bases and J gave up 3 bases, with 8 bases separating them. CDR3 loop: CASSDGTPNEKLFF. The CDR3 DNA is TGTGCCAGCAGTGACGGGACTCCTAATGAAAAACTGTTTTTT.

Regarding this clonotype: Its ends do not fully match the called genes, so a read error is possible. CDR3 in DNA: TGCGGTGCCAGGGGGGAGGTAGCGGGGAATAATGAGCAGTTCTTC. Translation: CGARGEVAGNNEQFF. The V and J genes are TRBV20-1 and TRBJ2-1; TRBD2 might be the D (8 bases). The CDR3 has 15 amino acids. CDR1 is DFQATT, CDR2 SNEGSKA, per germline (reference sequence).

CDR3 loop: CSPLRGETQYF. The CDR3 region has the DNA TGCAGCCCCTTGAGGGGGGAGACCCAGTACTTC. The chain joins TRBV29-1 to TRBJ2-5, with D perhaps matching TRBD1 (6 bases). The CDR3 is made up of 11 amino acids. Germline V gives CDR1 SQVTM, CDR2 ANQGSEA. The V end lost 8 bases, the J end lost 5 bases, and 12 bases lay between the germline ends.